The 9 T cell receptor beta chains reported below all come from one sample, sequenced in a study of Graves' ophthalmopathy and Graves' hyperthyroidism (dated by TCRdb to between 2018 and 2020). The sequencer was an Illumina HiSeq 2000. For repertoire sequencing, the TCR beta CDR3 regions were amplified from RNA transcripts. The first round was an RT-PCR using HTBI primers with the Qiagen OneStep RT-PCR kit, and this first round was followed by a second-round multiplex PCR, then size selection and purification. TCRdb cleaned the public reads at Q25 with fastp, built clones with MiXCR and kept in-frame beta chains. Merged by CDR3 protein, the rows form single entries marked with the most common genes and DNA. Counted in this sample were 650,000 to 900,000 distinct CDR3 sequences; roughly 40% of them appeared once. Less than 55% of the sample lies in the top ten. Specimen: peripheral blood. The receptors come from an adult man with Graves' ophthalmopathy.

The V and J genes are TRBV6-4 and TRBJ1-3, with a weak D call TRBD1 (6 bases). CDR3 length: 16 amino acids. Trimming took 3 bases from V and 1 from J, leaving 13 bases between them. Germline V gene data show CDR1 as MRHNA and CDR2 as SNTAGT. The CDR3 reads CASSEGGQRSGNTIYF. The CDR3 DNA follows: TGTGCCAGCAGTGAAGGAGGACAGCGTTCTGGAAACACCATATATTTT.

In the case of this clonotype: The CDR3 ends on some other residue instead of the conserved phenylalanine or tryptophan, so this is likely a read error. CDR3 nucleotide sequence: TGTGCCAGTACGGAGGACAGGGGGCTTCCCACCGTAGGCAATCAGCCCCAGCATCTT. Protein product: CASTEDRGLPTVGNQPQHL. This sequence joins TRBV19 and TRBJ1-5; 11 nucleotides line up with TRBD1. V shed 7 bases, J shed 2 bases, and the junction held 16 bases outside the gene matches. Looked up from germline, CDR1 is LNHDA and CDR2 is SQIVND (reference sequence). The CDR3 consists of 19 residues.

This clonotype was detected many times. The J gene is TRBJ2-6, the V gene TRBV9, with D maybe TRBD1 (6 bases). Germline lookup yields CDR1 SGDLS and CDR2 YYNGEE. This CDR3 has 15 residues. V lost 3 bases, J lost 1 base, and 8 bases lay in between. Written as DNA, the CDR3 is TGTGCCAGCAGCGCTACAGGGTCTGGGGCCAACGTCCTGACTTTC. Protein: CASSATGSGANVLTF.

The chain has TRBV20-1 and TRBJ1-2, with D possibly being TRBD1 (6 bases). The CDR3 runs 13 residues. Germline V gives CDR1 DFQATT, CDR2 SNEGSKA (reference sequence). V was cut by 8 bases and J by 4 bases, with 17 bases left in between. The CDR3 here is CSLYGGGSYGYTF. The CDR3 DNA reads TGCAGTTTATACGGGGGCGGATCCTATGGCTACACCTTC.

This clonotype was detected only once. The rearrangement links TRBV25-1 to TRBJ2-5; 9 bases are a match to TRBD2. V shed 8 bases and J 7 bases; nucleotides not matched to a gene: 14. Germline V gene sequence: CDR1 MGHDK, CDR2 SYGVNS. The CDR3 runs to 15 residues. The CDR3 DNA is TGTGCCAGCCAAGATCGAGCGGGAGGAATGAGGACCCAGTACTTC. It translates to CASQDRAGGMRTQYF.

This rearrangement joins TRBV12-3 or TRBV12-4 to TRBJ1-2; 10 nucleotides align to TRBD1. The CDR3 sequence is 15 residues long. V shed 6 bases, J shed 5 bases, and the junction held 9 bases outside the gene matches. DNA for the CDR3: TGTGCCAGCAGGACGGGACAGGGGTTTGGGTATGGCTACACCTTC. Its protein is CASRTGQGFGYGYTF.

This clonotype was counted only a few times. This rearrangement joins TRBV11-2 to TRBJ1-6, with 7 positions matching TRBD1. Looked up from germline, CDR1 is SGHAT and CDR2 is FQNNGV. Trimming at V came to 6 bases and at J to 7 bases, leaving 9 bases not matched to a gene. The CDR3 has 15 amino acids. DNA of the CDR3: TGTGCCAGCAGTTCCTACAGGGGTCAAAATTCACCCCTCCACTTT. This encodes CASSSYRGQNSPLHF.

The chain is built from TRBV7-9 and TRBJ1-1; TRBD1 might be the D (6 bases). From germline, CDR1 is SEHNR and CDR2 FQNEAQ (reference sequence). The CDR3 runs 17 residues. Trimming stripped 2 bases from V and 7 bases from J, with 23 bases between. The CDR3 here is CASSLLWDISSPDEAFF. CDR3 coding DNA: TGTGCCAGCAGCTTACTATGGGACATCTCAAGTCCGGATGAAGCTTTCTTT.

Turning to this clonotype: The junction and the germline gene differ at one end; a read error may be behind it. The J gene is TRBJ1-6, the V gene TRBV7-9, with TRBD1 identical over 8 bases. Per germline, CDR1 SEHNR and CDR2 FQNEAQ (reference sequence). The CDR3 length is 14 residues. CDR3 sequence: CTSSTGQGYSPLHF. The CDR3 nucleotides are TGTACCAGCAGCACAGGACAGGGTTACTCACCCCTCCACTTT.